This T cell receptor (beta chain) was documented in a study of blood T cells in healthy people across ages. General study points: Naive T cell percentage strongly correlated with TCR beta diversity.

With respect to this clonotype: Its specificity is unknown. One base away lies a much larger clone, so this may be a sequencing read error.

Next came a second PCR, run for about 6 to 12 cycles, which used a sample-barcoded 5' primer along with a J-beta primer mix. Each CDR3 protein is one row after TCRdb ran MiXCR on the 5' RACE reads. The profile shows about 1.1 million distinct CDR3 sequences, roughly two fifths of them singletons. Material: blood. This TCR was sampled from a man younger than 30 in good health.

CDR3 loop: CASSSRTFQETQFF. The CDR3 nucleotides are TGTGCCAGCAGCTCTAGGACCTTCCAAGAGACCCAGTTCTTC. The V and J genes are TRBV6-1 and TRBJ2-5; D ambiguous. The J call may be in error: the DNA end matches TRBJ2-1 better. The germline V gene has CDR1 MNHNS and CDR2 SASEGT. The CDR3 consists of 14 residues.